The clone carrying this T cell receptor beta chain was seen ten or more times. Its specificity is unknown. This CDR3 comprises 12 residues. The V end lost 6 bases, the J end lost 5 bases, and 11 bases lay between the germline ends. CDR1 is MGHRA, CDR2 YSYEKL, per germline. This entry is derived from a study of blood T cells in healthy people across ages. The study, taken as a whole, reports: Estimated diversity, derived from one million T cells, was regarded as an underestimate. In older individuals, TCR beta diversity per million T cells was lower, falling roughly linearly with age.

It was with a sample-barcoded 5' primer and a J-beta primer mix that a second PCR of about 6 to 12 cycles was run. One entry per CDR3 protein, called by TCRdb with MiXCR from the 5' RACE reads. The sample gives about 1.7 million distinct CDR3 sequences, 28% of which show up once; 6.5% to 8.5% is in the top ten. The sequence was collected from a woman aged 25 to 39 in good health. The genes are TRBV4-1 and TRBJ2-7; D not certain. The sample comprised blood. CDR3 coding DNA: TGCGCCAGCAGTCCTCCTTCACACGAGCAGTACTTC. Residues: CASSPPSHEQYF.